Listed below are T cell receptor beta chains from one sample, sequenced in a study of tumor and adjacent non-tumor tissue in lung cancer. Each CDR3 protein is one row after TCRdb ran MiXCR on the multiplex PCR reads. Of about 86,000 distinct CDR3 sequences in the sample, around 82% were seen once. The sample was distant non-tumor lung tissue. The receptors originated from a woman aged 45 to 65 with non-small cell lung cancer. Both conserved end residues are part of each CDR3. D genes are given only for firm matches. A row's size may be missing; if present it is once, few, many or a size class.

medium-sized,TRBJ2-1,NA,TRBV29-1,TGCAGCGTTGAAGATCTGGAGGGATGGGGGGTGGGCAATGAGCAGTTCTTC,CSVEDLEGWGVGNEQFF
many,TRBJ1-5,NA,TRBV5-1,TGCGCCAGCGCTCTTGACGGTAATCAGCCCCAGCATTTT,CASALDGNQPQHF
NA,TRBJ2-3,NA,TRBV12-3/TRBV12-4,TGTGCCGGCAGTTTTCGGACGGGCACAGATACGCAGTATTTT,CAGSFRTGTDTQYF
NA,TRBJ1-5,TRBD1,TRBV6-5,TGTGCAAGCAGACCGGGACAGACTTATCAGTCCCAGCATTTT,CASRPGQTYQSQHF
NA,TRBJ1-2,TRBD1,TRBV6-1,TGTGCCAACAGTCTAACCGGGACAGAGTACTACGGCTACACCTTC,CANSLTGTEYYGYTF
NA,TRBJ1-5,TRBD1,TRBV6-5,TGTGCCAGCAGTTACTCAGACAGGGAAGGTCAGTCCCAGCATTTT,CASSYSDREGQSQHF
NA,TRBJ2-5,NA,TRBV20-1,TGCAGTGCTAGAGATAACAGGCAGGGTCCAGAGACCCGGTACTTC,CSARDNRQGPETRYF
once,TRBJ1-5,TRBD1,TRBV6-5,TGTGACAGCAGCCGTACAGGGGCAGGAGGCCAACCCCAGCATTTT,CDSSRTGAGGQPQHF
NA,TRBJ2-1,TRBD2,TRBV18,TGTGCCAGCCGCGGCGGGAGAGCCTACAATGATCAGTTATTC,CASRGGRAYNDQLF
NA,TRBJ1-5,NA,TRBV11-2,TGTGCGAGCAGCAATTGGGAGTATATAGTGCTCCAGCATTTT,CASSNWEYIVLQHF
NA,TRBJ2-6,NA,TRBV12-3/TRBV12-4,TGTGCCAGCAGTTTACGCCTGGGGAGCACTGGGGCCAACATCCTGACTTTC,CASSLRLGSTGANILTF
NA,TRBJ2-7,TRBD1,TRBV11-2,TGTGCCATCAGCACCGGGACAGGGCGCATCTACGAGCAGTGCTTC,CAISTGTGRIYEQCF
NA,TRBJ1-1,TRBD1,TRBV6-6,TGTGTCAGCACGATTCGTGGACAGGGGGTTTTATGGGCTTTCTTT,CVSTIRGQGVLWAFF
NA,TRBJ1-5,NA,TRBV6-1,TGTACCAGCTGTGATGATGGCGGTCAGCCTCAGCATTTT,CTSCDDGGQPQHF
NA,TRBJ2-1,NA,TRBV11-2,TGTGCCAGCAACTTCCGGAGGGGTCTAGGTGAGCAGTTCTTC,CASNFRRGLGEQFF
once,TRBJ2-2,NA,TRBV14,TGTGCCAGTAGTCTTCAGGGACCTCTTGTGAGCGGGGAGCTGTTTTTT,CASSLQGPLVSGELFF
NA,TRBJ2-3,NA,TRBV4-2,TGTGCCAGCAGCCCGACACGCGAGGAGAGCACAGATGCGCAGTATTTT,CASSPTREESTDAQYF
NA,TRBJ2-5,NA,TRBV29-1,TGCAGCCTATTCGACTGGGGAGGGACCCAGTACTTC,CSLFDWGGTQYF
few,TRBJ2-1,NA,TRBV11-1,TGTGCCACGGCCCACGTCAACAATGAGCGGTTCTTC,CATAHVNNERFF
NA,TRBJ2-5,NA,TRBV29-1,TGCAGCGCTGTGTCAGGGTCGGTGTCTGAGACCCAGTACTTC,CSAVSGSVSETQYF
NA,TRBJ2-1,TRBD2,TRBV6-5,TGTACTAGCAGTCGGAGCTTAGCGGGAACCAATGAGCAGTTCTTC,CTSSRSLAGTNEQFF
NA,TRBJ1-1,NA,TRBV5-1,TGCGCCAGCAGCTTGAATGTGGGGGACAATGAAGCTTTCTTT,CASSLNVGDNEAFF
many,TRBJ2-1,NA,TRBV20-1,TGCAGTGCGGGTCGGGACAATGAGCAGTTCTTC,CSAGRDNEQFF
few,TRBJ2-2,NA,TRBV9,TGTGTCAGCAGCGAGTATGACAGGGAGCTGTTTTTT,CVSSEYDRELFF
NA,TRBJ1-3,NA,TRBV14,TGTGCCAGCAGCTATGACAGGACACTGAGAAACACCATATATTTT,CASSYDRTLRNTIYF
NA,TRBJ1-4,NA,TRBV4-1,TGCGCCAGCAGCTTCCCAGGGGATCTCGGATCTGATGAAAAAATGTTTTTT,CASSFPGDLGSDEKMFF
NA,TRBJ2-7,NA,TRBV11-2,TGTACCAGCAGCCTGACGGGCACTGCCTACGAACAATACTTC,CTSSLTGTAYEQYF
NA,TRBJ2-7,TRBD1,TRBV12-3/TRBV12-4,TGTGCCAGCACCCAGGGACAGGGCGCCACCTACGAGCAGTATTTC,CASTQGQGATYEQYF
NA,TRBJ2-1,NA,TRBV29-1,TGCAGCGCTGAACTGTTCGGGAGCTCCTGCAATGAGCAGTTCTTC,CSAELFGSSCNEQFF
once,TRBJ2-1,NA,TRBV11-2,TGTGCCAGCAGCTTAGAGGCGGGGCGGGGTATGAATAAGCAGTTCTTC,CASSLEAGRGMNKQFF
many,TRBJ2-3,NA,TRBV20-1,TGCAGTGCTAGTGGCCGGTCAGATACGCAGTATTTT,CSASGRSDTQYF
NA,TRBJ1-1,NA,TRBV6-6,TGTGCCAGCAGTTTTGAGGGGCAGGTGAATACTGAAACTTTCTTT,CASSFEGQVNTETFF
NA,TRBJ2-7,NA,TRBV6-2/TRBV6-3,TGTGACAGCAGTTACTCAGACAGAATCTACGAGCAATACTTC,CDSSYSDRIYEQYF
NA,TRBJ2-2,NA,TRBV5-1,TGCGCCAGCAGCGCGGACGGGGTCGGGGCCCGGGAGCTGTTTTTT,CASSADGVGARELFF
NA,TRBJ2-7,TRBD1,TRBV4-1,TGCGCCATCAGACAAGCGTCCGCAACAGGGGGCGGCTATGAGCAGTACTTC,CAIRQASATGGGYEQYF
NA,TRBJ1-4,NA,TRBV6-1,TGTGCCAGCAGTCAGGAGGGCTTGGCGGTCACAACTAATGAAAAACTGTTTTTT,CASSQEGLAVTTNEKLFF
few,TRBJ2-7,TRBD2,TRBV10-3,TGTGCCATCGGTCCATCCGGGACTAGCGGGAGATCCCTCTACGAACAGTACTTC,CAIGPSGTSGRSLYEQYF
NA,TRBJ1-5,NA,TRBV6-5,TGTGCCAGCAAACGGACTTCTGGAGGCAATCAGCCCCAGCATTTT,CASKRTSGGNQPQHF
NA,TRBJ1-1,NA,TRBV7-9,TGTGCCAGCAGCTTGGGACCCTTGGGGCCGAACACTGAAGCTCTCTTT,CASSLGPLGPNTEALF
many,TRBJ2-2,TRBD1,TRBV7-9,TGTGCCAGCAGCCCTACCGGGACAGGGTTTACCGGGGAGCTGTTTTTT,CASSPTGTGFTGELFF
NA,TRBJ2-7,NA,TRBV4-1,TGTGCCAGCAGCCAAGAGTACCAGTTGGGCTACGGGCAGTACTTC,CASSQEYQLGYGQYF
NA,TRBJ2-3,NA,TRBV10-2,TGCGCCATCAAGGGGACGGACCTCACAGATACGCAGTATTTT,CAIKGTDLTDTQYF
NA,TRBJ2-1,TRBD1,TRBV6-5,TGTGGCAGCAGTTACTCGATGGCGGGACAGGTATGGAATGAGCAGTTCTTC,CGSSYSMAGQVWNEQFF
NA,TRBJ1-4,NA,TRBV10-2,TGTGCCAACAGTGAATACGATCCGGGGGAGGAAAAACTGTTTTTT,CANSEYDPGEEKLFF
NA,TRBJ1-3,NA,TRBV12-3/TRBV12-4,TGTGCCAGCAGTACGACAGCATCCGGAAACACCATATATTTT,CASSTTASGNTIYF
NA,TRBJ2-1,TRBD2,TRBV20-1,TGCAGTGCACCTACTAGCGGACGTTACAATCAGCAGTTCTTC,CSAPTSGRYNQQFF
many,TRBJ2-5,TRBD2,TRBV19,TGTGCCAGTAGTCCCCGCAGCGGGAGAGGAGAGACCCAGTACTTC,CASSPRSGRGETQYF
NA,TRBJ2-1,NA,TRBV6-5,TGTGCCAGCGCCGTTAATAGGAGCTCCTACAATGAGCAGTTCTTC,CASAVNRSSYNEQFF
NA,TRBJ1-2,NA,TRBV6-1,TGTGTCGGCAGGCGGGCAAGCCATGGCTACACCTTC,CVGRRASHGYTF
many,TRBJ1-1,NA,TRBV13,TGTGCCAGCTTAGGGCAGTCTGAAGCTTTCTTT,CASLGQSEAFF
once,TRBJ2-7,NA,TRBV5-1,TGCACCAGCAGCGAATCAGTGAGATGGATATGCGAGCAGTACTTC,CTSSESVRWICEQYF
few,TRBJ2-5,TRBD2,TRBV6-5,TGTGCCTGCAGCCGTGAGCGGGGTCAAGAGACCCAGCACTTC,CACSRERGQETQHF
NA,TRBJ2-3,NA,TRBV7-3,TGTGCCAGCAGCTTCCGCGACACAGATACGCAGTTTTTT,CASSFRDTDTQFF
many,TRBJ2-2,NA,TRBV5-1,TGCGCCAGCACGCAGGACATCCTAAACGCCGGGGAGCTGTTTTTT,CASTQDILNAGELFF
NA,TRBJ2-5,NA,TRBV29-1,TGCAGCGTTGAAGATGGGTCTGGCGAAGGGACCCAGTACTTC,CSVEDGSGEGTQYF
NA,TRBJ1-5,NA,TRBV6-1,TGTGCCAGCGTACTTGACAAGGATAATCGGCCCCAGCATTTT,CASVLDKDNRPQHF
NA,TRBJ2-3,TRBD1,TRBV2,TGTGCCAGCTATCGGGACAGGGGAGGAGCAGATACGCAGTATTTT,CASYRDRGGADTQYF